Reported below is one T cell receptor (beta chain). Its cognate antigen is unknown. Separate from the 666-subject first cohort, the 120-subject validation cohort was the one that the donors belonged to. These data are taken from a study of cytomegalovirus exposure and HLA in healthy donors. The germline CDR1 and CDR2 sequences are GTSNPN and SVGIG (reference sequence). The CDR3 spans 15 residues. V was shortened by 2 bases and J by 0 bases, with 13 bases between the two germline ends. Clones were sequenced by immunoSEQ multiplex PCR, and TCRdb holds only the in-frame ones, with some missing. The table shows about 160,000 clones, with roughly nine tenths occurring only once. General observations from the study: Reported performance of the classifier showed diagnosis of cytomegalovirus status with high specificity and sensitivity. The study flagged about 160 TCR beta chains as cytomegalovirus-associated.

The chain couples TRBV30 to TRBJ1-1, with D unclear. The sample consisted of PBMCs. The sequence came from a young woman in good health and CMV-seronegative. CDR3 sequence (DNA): TGTGCCTGGAGTAAGGCGGCGGAGATGAACACTGAAGCTTTCTTT. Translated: CAWSKAAEMNTEAFF.